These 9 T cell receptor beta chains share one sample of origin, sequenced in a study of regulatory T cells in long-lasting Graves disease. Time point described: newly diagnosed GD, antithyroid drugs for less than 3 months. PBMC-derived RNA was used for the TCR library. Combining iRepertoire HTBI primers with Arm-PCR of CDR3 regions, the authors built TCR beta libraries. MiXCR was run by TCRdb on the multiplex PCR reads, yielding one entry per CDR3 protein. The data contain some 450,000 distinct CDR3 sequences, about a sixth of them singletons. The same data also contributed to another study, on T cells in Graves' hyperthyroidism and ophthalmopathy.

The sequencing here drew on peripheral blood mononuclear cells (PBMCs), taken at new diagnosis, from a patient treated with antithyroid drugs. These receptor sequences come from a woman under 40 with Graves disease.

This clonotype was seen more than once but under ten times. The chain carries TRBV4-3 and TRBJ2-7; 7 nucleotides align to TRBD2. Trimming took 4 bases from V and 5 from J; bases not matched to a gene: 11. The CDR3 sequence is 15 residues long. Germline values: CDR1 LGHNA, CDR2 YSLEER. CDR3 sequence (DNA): TGCGCCAGCAGCCTCCTAGCGGCTCAGAACCACGAGCAGTACTTC. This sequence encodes CASSLLAAQNHEQYF.

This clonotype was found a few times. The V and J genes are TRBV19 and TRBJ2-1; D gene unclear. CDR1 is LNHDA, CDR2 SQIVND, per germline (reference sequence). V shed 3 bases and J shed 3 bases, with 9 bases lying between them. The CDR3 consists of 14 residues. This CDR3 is CASSMTHLYNEQFF. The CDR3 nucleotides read TGTGCCAGTAGTATGACACATCTCTACAATGAGCAGTTCTTC.

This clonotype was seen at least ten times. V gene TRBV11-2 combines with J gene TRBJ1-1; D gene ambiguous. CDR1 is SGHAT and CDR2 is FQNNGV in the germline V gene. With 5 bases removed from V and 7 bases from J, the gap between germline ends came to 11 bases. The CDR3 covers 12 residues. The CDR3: CASSGRDGEAFF. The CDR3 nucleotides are TGTGCCAGCAGCGGACGCGACGGTGAAGCTTTCTTT. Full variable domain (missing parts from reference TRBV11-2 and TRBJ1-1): EAGVAQSPRYKIIEKRQSVAFWCNPISGHATLYWYQQILGQGPKLLIQFQNNGVVDDSQLPKDRFSAERLKGVDSTLKIQPAKLEDSAVYLCASSGRDGEAFFGQGTRLTVV.

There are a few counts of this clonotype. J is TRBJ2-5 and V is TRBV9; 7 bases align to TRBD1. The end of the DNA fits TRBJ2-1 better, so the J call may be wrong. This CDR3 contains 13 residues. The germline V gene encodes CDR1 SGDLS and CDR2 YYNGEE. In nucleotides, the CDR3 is TGTGCCAGCAGCTCGGGACAGCCAAATGAGCAGTTCTTC. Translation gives CASSSGQPNEQFF.

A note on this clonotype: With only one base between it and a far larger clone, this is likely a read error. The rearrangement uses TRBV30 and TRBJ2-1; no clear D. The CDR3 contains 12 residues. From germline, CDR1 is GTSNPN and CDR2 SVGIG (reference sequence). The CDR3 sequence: CASHTPQETPYF. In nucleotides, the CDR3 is TGTGCCTCACATACCCCACAAGAGACCCCGTACTTC.

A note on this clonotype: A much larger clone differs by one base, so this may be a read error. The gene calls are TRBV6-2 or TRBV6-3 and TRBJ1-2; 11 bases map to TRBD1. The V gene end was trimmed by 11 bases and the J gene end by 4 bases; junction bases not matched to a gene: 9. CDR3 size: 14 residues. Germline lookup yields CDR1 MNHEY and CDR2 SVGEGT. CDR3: CAGKDRGRLYGYTF. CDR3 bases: TGTGCCGGCAAGGACAGGGGGCGACTCTATGGCTACACCTTC.

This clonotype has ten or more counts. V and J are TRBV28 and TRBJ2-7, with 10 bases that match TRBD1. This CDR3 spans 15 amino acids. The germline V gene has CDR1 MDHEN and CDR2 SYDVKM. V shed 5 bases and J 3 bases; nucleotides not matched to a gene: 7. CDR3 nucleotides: TGTGCCAGCAGTGGCCGGGACAGGGGTTTCTACGAGCAGTACTTC. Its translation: CASSGRDRGFYEQYF.

The CDR3 DNA is TGCAGTGCTCCACTGACTAGAGGGAAGACAGATACGCAGTATTTT. It translates to CSAPLTRGKTDTQYF. This chain uses TRBV20-1 with TRBJ2-3, with TRBD2 as a possible D gene (6 bases). The CDR3 has 15 residues. V dropped 5 bases and J dropped 3 bases, with 18 bases sitting between them. CDR1 is DFQATT, CDR2 SNEGSKA, per germline (reference sequence).

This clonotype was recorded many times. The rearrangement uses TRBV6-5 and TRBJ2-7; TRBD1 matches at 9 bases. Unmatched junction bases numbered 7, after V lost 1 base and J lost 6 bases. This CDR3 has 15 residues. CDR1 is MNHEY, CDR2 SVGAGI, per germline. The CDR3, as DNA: TGTGCCAGCAGTTACTTCGGACAGGGGAGCGGCGAGCAGTACTTC. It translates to CASSYFGQGSGEQYF.